This TCR beta chain came from a study of blood T cell repertoires in COVID-19. On the study more broadly: Both acute and convalescent COVID-19 samples were obtained from the United States, Italy and Spain. The analysed material was cDNA or gDNA that came from T cells, B-cell-depleted T cells, or PBMCs.

Original methodology: Estimation of nucleated cell counts relied on the amplification of reference gene primers. Method: immunoSEQ multiplex PCR; TCRdb's copy keeps in-frame clones and lacks some. V and J calls and clone size are those listed in that table; D and trimming were worked out from the DNA. The table has 200,000 to 250,000 clones, approximately 82% seen once. V lost 0 bases to trimming and J lost 2 bases; unmatched junction nucleotides: 6. There are 16 residues in the CDR3. Germline values: CDR1 SGHNT, CDR2 YYREEE (reference sequence). V gene TRBV5-4 combines with J gene TRBJ2-3; 7 bases line up with TRBD1. Sequenced sample: peripheral blood. The source is a woman of 80 years or more with acute or convalescent COVID-19. CDR3 in DNA: TGTGCCAGCAGCTTGGCTGGGACAGCGTTCACAGATACGCAGTATTTT. Encoded protein: CASSLAGTAFTDTQYF. Full variable domain (rest looked up from reference TRBV5-4 and TRBJ2-3): ETGVTQSPTHLIKTRGQQVTLRCSSQSGHNTVSWYQQALGQGPQFIFQYYREEENGRGNFPPRFSGLQFPNYSSELNVNALELDDSALYLCASSLAGTAFTDTQYFGPGTRLTVL.